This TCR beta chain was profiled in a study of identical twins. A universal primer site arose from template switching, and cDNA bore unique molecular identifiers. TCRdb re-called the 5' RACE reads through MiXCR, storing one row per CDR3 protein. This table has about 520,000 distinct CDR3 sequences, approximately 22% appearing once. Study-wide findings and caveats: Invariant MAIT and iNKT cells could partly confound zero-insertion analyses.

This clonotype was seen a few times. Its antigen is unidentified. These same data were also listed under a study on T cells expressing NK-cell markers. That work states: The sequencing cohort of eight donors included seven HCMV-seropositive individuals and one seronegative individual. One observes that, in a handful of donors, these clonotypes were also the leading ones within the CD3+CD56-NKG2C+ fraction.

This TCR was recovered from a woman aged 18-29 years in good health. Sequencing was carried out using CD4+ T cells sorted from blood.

CDR3 bases: TGCAGTGCTAGAGGACAGGTCTCTCGCTCCTACAATGAGCAGTTCTTC. Encoded protein: CSARGQVSRSYNEQFF. The gene calls are TRBV20-1 and TRBJ2-1; a possible D gene is TRBD1 (6 bases). This CDR3 is built from 16 residues. Trimming took off 1 base at V and 0 bases at J, with 13 bases between the two ends. CDR1 is DFQATT and CDR2 is SNEGSKA in the germline V gene (reference sequence).